What follows are 10 T cell receptor beta chains derived from one specimen sequenced in a study of blood T cell repertoires in COVID-19. TCRdb keeps only in-frame clones here, not all; method: immunoSEQ multiplex PCR. The sample holds roughly 120,000 clones, approximately 85% seen once. Material: peripheral blood. The receptors were gathered from a man aged 80 or over with acute or convalescent COVID-19.

The rearrangement joins TRBV19 to TRBJ2-2; 8 bases are a match to TRBD1. V shed 6 bases and J 4 bases; nucleotides not matched to a gene: 10. CDR3 length: 16 amino acids. Germline V gene lookup returns CDR1 LNHDA and CDR2 SQIVND (reference sequence). CDR3 sequence reads: CASSAMDRARTGELFF. DNA of the CDR3: TGTGCCAGTAGCGCCATGGACAGGGCCCGCACCGGGGAGCTGTTTTTT.

This clone is a singleton in its sample. The chain has TRBV15 and TRBJ1-3, with D hard to call. The CDR3 is made up of 13 amino acids. V gave up 3 bases and J gave up 4 bases, with 7 bases separating them. Germline CDR1 and CDR2: LNHNV and YYDKDF (reference sequence). In DNA, the CDR3 is TGTGCCACCAGCAGCCGGGGAGGAAACACCATATATTTT. Translated: CATSSRGGNTIYF.

The V gene is TRBV5-4, the J gene TRBJ1-4; 9 bases are a match to TRBD1. In germline, CDR1 is SGHNT, CDR2 YYREEE (reference sequence). The J segment lost 8 bases and the V segment lost 2 bases, leaving 4 bases of the junction unmatched. The CDR3 has 14 amino acids. As DNA, the CDR3 is TGTGCCAGCAGCTTACAGGGGGCGAAAGAAAAACTGTTTTTT. Translating gives CASSLQGAKEKLFF.

The chain combines TRBV3-1 (or the pseudogene TRBV3-2) with TRBJ2-5; 8 bases fit TRBD2. This CDR3 comprises 14 residues. With 1 base clipped from V and 5 bases from J, the junction kept 3 bases outside the gene matches. CDR1 LGHDT and CDR2 YNNKEL come from the germline V gene (reference sequence). The CDR3 here is CASSQAGGAETQYF. CDR3 nucleotides: TGTGCCAGCAGCCAAGCGGGGGGGGCGGAGACCCAGTACTTC.

The J gene is TRBJ1-2, the V gene TRBV7-8; no firm D call. The V and J ends lost 2 bases and 4 bases respectively, with 11 bases between them. CDR1 and CDR2 from the germline V gene are SGHVS and FQNEAQ. This CDR3 has 14 amino acids. The CDR3 sequence is CASSLSETSYGYTF. CDR3 in DNA: TGTGCCAGCAGCTTAAGCGAAACCAGCTATGGCTACACCTTC.

This clone was detected only once. The chain joins TRBV19 to TRBJ2-2; weak D call: TRBD2 (6 bases). This CDR3 is 15 amino acids long. Trimming cost V 3 bases and J 5 bases, with 13 bases left between them. Looked up from germline, CDR1 is LNHDA and CDR2 is SQIVND (reference sequence). The CDR3 nucleotides read TGTGCCAGTAGTATCGCGTCTGGGGGGACCGGGGAGCTGTTTTTT. Its protein is CASSIASGGTGELFF.

V is TRBV6-2 or TRBV6-3 and J is TRBJ1-5; D ambiguous. Germline-derived CDR1 and CDR2 are MNHEY and SVGEGT. V shed 2 bases and J shed 2 bases, with 7 bases lying between them. The CDR3 length is 14 residues. In DNA, the CDR3 is TGTGCCAGCAGTTACAACATCGGCAATCAGCCCCAGCATTTT. It translates to CASSYNIGNQPQHF.

The chain is built from TRBV28 and TRBJ2-2, with 8 nucleotides matching TRBD1. This CDR3 is built from 16 residues. In germline, CDR1 is MDHEN, CDR2 SYDVKM. V gave up 11 bases and J gave up 1 base; unmatched junction bases: 12. The chain's CDR3 is CAARRGTGVNTGELFF. The DNA of the CDR3 is TGTGCCGCCCGGCGAGGGACAGGAGTGAACACCGGGGAGCTGTTTTTT.

The chain joins TRBV3-1 (or the pseudogene TRBV3-2) to TRBJ2-1; 14 bases are shared with TRBD2. The CDR3 totals 15 residues. Losses at the gene ends were 5 bases for V and 8 bases for J; bases not matched to a gene: 5. Germline CDR1 LGHDT, CDR2 YNNKEL (reference sequence). As DNA, the CDR3 is TGTGCCAGCAGCAGGACTAGCGGGGGGAGGGATGAGCAGTTCTTC. Amino acids: CASSRTSGGRDEQFF.

The chain joins TRBV3-1 (or the pseudogene TRBV3-2) to TRBJ1-4; a possible D gene is TRBD1 (5 bases). CDR3 length: 17 residues. Trimming removed 0 bases from V and 2 bases from J, with 13 bases in between. CDR1 and CDR2 from the germline V gene are LGHDT and YNNKEL (reference sequence). CDR3 DNA: TGTGCCAGCAGCCAAGATTCGGGGGGAGCGACTAATGAAAAACTGTTTTTT. Amino acid sequence: CASSQDSGGATNEKLFF.